The 3 T cell receptor beta chains presented below share a single source sample, sequenced in a study of STAT5B mutations in CD4+ large granular lymphocyte leukemia. Using immunoSEQ multiplex PCR, the repertoire was profiled, and TCRdb retains in-frame clones only, with some absent. The sample shows tens of thousands of clones, 78% of them seen only once. Material for sequencing was CD4+ T cells from blood buffy coats. These receptors were obtained from a human donor in good health.

The rearrangement uses TRBV5-1 and TRBJ2-3, with D possibly TRBD2 on 7 matching bases. V lost 0 bases, J lost 3 bases, and 14 bases lay in between. The V gene's germline CDR1 is SGHRS and CDR2 YFSETQ. The CDR3 covers 16 residues. DNA for the CDR3: TGCGCCAGCAGCTTGGGGGGCGGGGGCCGGACAGATACGCAGTATTTT. Translation gives CASSLGGGGRTDTQYF. Drawing the rest from reference TRBV5-1 and TRBJ2-3, the complete variable domain is KAGVTQTPRYLIKTRGQQVTLSCSPISGHRSVSWYQQTPGQGLQFLFEYFSETQRNKGNFPGRFSGRQFSNSRSEMNVSTLELGDSALYLCASSLGGGGRTDTQYFGPGTRLTVL.

The V and J genes are TRBV7-3 and TRBJ2-1, with TRBD2 matching over 10 bases. The V and J ends lost 4 bases and 5 bases, in that order; junction bases with no gene match: 5. The CDR3 runs to 15 residues. The germline V gene encodes CDR1 SGHTA and CDR2 FQGTGA. The CDR3 loop is CASSSSGGAHNEQFF. CDR3 nucleotides: TGTGCCAGCAGCTCCAGCGGGGGGGCCCACAATGAGCAGTTCTTC. The complete variable domain, with remaining parts taken from reference TRBV7-3 and TRBJ2-1, reads GAGVSQTPSNKVTEKGKYVELRCDPISGHTALYWYRQSLGQGPEFLIYFQGTGAADDSGLPNDRFFAVRPEGSVSTLKIQRTERGDSAVYLCASSSSGGAHNEQFFGPGTRLTVL.

The chain uses TRBV7-9 and TRBJ1-2; the match to TRBD1 covers 10 bases. With V trimmed by 3 bases and J by 7 bases, 11 bases remained unmatched. Germline CDR1 reads SEHNR; CDR2 reads FQNEAQ (reference sequence). There are 16 residues in the CDR3. The CDR3 sequence: CASSLGAGTGDIGYTF. The CDR3 nucleotides are TGTGCCAGCAGCTTGGGTGCCGGGACAGGGGATATTGGCTACACCTTC.